This T cell receptor beta chain is drawn from a study of cytomegalovirus exposure and HLA in healthy donors. Broader study findings: Earlier findings revealed that most TCR beta V segments proved productive either about 87% or about 30% of the time.

The PCR was carried out with 60 Vbeta primers and 13 Jbeta primers. Some clones are missing from TCRdb's copy, which holds only in-frame ones; the method was immunoSEQ multiplex PCR. There are 130,000 to 150,000 clones in the sample; over 65% occur only once, and around an eighth lies in the top ten. This clone was counted a single time. Its cognate antigen is unknown. V lost 6 bases and J 0 bases, leaving 12 bases between the germline ends. This CDR3 has 15 amino acids. Sequenced input: PBMCs. The sequence was collected from a man aged 40-49 years in good health and CMV-seropositive. The chain recombines TRBV23-1 with TRBJ1-5; D is undetermined. TRBV23-1 is flagged as an ORF with uncertain function. CDR3 bases: TGCGCCAGCAGAGAAGTGGGGAGTAGCAATCAGCCCCAGCATTTT. Its translation is CASREVGSSNQPQHF.